This T cell receptor beta chain was obtained from a study of blood T cell repertoires in COVID-19. Turning to the study itself: Both acute and convalescent COVID-19 samples were obtained from the United States, Italy and Spain. T cells, B-cell-depleted T cells, or PBMCs provided the cDNA or gDNA that served as material.

Germline CDR1 and CDR2: SGHTA and FQGNSA. This CDR3 is 16 amino acids long. Trimming took 4 bases from V and 3 from J, leaving 16 bases between them. Under the authors' procedure: Reference gene primer amplification gave nucleated cell count estimates. The assay was immunoSEQ multiplex PCR, and TCRdb's table has in-frame clones only and misses some. Clone size and the V and J calls come from that table; the DNA yielded D and trimming. The data contain 150,000 to 200,000 clones, 80% to 90% of them singletons. The source material was peripheral blood. This receptor was obtained from a man between 65 and 85 years old with active or convalescent COVID-19. This sequence joins TRBV7-2 and TRBJ1-5; perhaps TRBD1 as D (6 bases). This chain's CDR3 is CASSSQPQGTNQPQHF. In DNA, the CDR3 is TGTGCCAGCAGCTCGCAACCACAGGGTACCAATCAGCCCCAGCATTTT.